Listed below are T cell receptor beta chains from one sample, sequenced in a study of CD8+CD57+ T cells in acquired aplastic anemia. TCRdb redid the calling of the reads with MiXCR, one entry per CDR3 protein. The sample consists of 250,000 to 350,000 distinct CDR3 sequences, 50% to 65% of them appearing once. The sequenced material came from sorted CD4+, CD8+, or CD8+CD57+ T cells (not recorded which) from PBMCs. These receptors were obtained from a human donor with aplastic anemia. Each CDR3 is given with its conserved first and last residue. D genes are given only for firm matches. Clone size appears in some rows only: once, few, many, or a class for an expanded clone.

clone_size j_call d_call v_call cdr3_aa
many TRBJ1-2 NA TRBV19 CARHYGYTF
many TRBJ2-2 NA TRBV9 CASSVVGTGELFF
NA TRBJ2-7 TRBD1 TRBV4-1 CASSWTGGDYEQYF
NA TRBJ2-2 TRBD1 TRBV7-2 CASSSPTGGSNTGELFF
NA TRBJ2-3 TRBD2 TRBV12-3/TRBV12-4 CASSLDVTSGSTDTQYF
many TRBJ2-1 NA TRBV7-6 CASSVGAASYNEQFF
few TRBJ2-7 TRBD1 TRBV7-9 CASSWTGAKGEQYF
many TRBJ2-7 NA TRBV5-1 CASSRDPAYEQYF
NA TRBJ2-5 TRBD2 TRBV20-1 CSALGGVETQYF
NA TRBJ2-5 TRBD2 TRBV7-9 CASSLVSSGGLETQYF
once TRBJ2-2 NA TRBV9 CASSGGDVRNTGELFF
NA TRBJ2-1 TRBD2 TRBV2 CASSDLGGRAANEQFF
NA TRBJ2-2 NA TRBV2 CASIIRGTGELFF
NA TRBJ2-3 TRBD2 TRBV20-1 CSAIAGGSDTQYF
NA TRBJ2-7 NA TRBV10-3 CAISEGTRKYF
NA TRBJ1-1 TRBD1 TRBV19 CATWNPGQGIGTEAFF